Presented here are 32 T cell receptor beta chains from one specimen sequenced in a study of tumor and adjacent non-tumor tissue in lung cancer. The library came from three nested PCR rounds adapted from ARM-PCR protocols. MiXCR was run by TCRdb on the multiplex PCR reads, yielding one entry per CDR3 protein. The profile covers under 85,000 distinct CDR3 sequences, with more than 65% appearing a single time and around two fifths taken by the ten largest. The template was RNA from unsorted bulk tissue. Distant lung tissue was collected more than 3 cm away from the tumor edge. Source material: distant non-tumor lung tissue. The origin of the receptors is a man between 70 and 80 years old with non-small cell lung cancer.

The chain joins TRBV5-8 to TRBJ2-2, with D possibly being TRBD1 or TRBD2 (6 bases each). V was trimmed by 4 bases and J by 7 bases, leaving 14 bases between them. This CDR3 is built from 14 residues. The germline V gene encodes CDR1 SGHTS and CDR2 YDEGEE. CDR3 amino acids: CASSLTGAVGELFF. In DNA form, the CDR3 reads TGTGCCAGCAGCCTCACGGGGGCGGTCGGGGAGCTGTTTTTT.

The chain carries TRBV28 and TRBJ1-5; possible D gene TRBD1, 5 bases. The V gene lost 7 bases and the J gene lost 7 bases, with 11 bases spanning the gap. CDR3 length: 12 amino acids. Per germline, CDR1 MDHEN and CDR2 SYDVKM. The CDR3 DNA sequence: TGTGCCAGCACAATGGGGGAGCAGCCCCAGCATTTT. Translation gives CASTMGEQPQHF.

This chain uses TRBV6-1 with TRBJ2-7; TRBD1 agrees at 9 bases. J lost 5 bases, V lost 8 bases, and 7 bases had no gene match. The germline V gene encodes CDR1 MNHNS and CDR2 SASEGT. The CDR3 is 13 amino acids. This CDR3 is CASAGTGIHEQYF. CDR3 in DNA: TGTGCCAGCGCCGGGACAGGGATCCACGAGCAGTACTTC.

As to this clonotype: An end of the junction differs from the germline gene, which may be a read error. This chain connects TRBV6-6 to TRBJ2-7; D is perhaps TRBD1 or TRBD2 (6 bases each). The CDR3 covers 13 residues. Germline V gene sequence: CDR1 MNHNY, CDR2 SVGAGI (reference sequence). The DNA of the CDR3 is TGTGCCAGCAATTTGACGGGGGCCTACGAGGAGTACTTC. Protein sequence: CASNLTGAYEEYF.

As for this clonotype: Because it lacks the conserved phenylalanine or tryptophan at the end, this CDR3 is likely a read error. The DNA is omitted, as the CDR3 cannot be located on it reliably, and the CDR3 follows TCRdb's listing. The CDR3 region is CASSLVGTGIAGSCFL. The chain employs TRBV11-2 and TRBJ2-2; whether TRBD1, the table's D call, matches the DNA was not checked. 16 amino acids form the CDR3, both terminal residues included. CDR1 and CDR2 (germline): SGHAT, FQNNGV.

About this clonotype: No DNA is shown, since the ends of the CDR3 on it are uncertain; the CDR3 is the one TCRdb lists. The chain couples TRBV29-1 to TRBJ2-1; TRBD2 was called by the table and not checked on the DNA. The CDR3 is made up of 14 amino acids, end residues included. In germline, CDR1 is SQVTM, CDR2 ANQGSEA. The CDR3 protein is CSAVGMGTKNEHFF.

This clonotype was detected once. Its ends do not fully match the called genes, so a read error is possible. The rearrangement joins TRBV12-3 or TRBV12-4 to TRBJ1-6; D is possibly TRBD1 (6 bases). This CDR3 region has 14 residues. DNA of the CDR3: TGTACCAGCATCCTAGGGGGGTTTAATTCACCCCTCCACTTT. Its translation: CTSILGGFNSPLHF.

Of note for this clonotype: Mismatch with germline at one junction end may stem from a read error. This chain joins TRBV12-3 or TRBV12-4 and TRBJ1-2; D is uncertain. The CDR3 sequence is 11 residues long. This CDR3 reads CASNSDEGFAF. The CDR3 DNA follows: TGTGCCAGCAATTCAGACGAAGGCTTCGCCTTC.

Note on this clonotype: Germline is not matched at one junction end, which may reflect a read error. CDR3 DNA: TGTGCCAACAGCTTAGCAGGGAAATACGAGCAGTGCTTC. Translated: CANSLAGKYEQCF. This chain uses TRBV7-9 with TRBJ2-7; D might be TRBD1 (5 bases). Per germline, CDR1 SEHNR and CDR2 FQNEAQ (reference sequence). The CDR3 has 13 residues.

The rearrangement links TRBV20-1 to TRBJ2-1; 13 nucleotides agree with TRBD2. Germline CDR1 is DFQATT and CDR2 is SNEGSKA (reference sequence). CDR3 length: 15 residues. V shed 0 bases and J 10 bases; nucleotides not matched to a gene: 6. The CDR3 DNA is TGCAGTGCTAGAGATGAAGGACTAGCGGGAGTGGAGCAGTTCTTC. It encodes CSARDEGLAGVEQFF.

This clonotype occurred a few times. This may stem from a read error, because a much larger clone lies one nucleotide away. CDR3 DNA: TGTGGCAGCAGTTACTTGACTGAAGCTTTCTTT. It yields the protein CGSSYLTEAFF. The chain combines TRBV6-6 with TRBJ1-1; D gene unclear. The length of the CDR3 is 11 residues. The germline gives CDR1 MNHNY, CDR2 SVGAGI (reference sequence).

This clonotype was detected once. The chain is built from TRBV24-1 and TRBJ2-5, with TRBD2 identical over 7 bases. V shed 3 bases and J 5 bases; nucleotides not matched to a gene: 11. The length of the CDR3 is 16 residues. CDR1 and CDR2 (germline): KGHDR, SFDVKD. CDR3 in amino acids: CATSDAQLGGGETQYF. In DNA form, the CDR3 reads TGTGCCACCAGTGATGCTCAGCTGGGGGGAGGGGAGACCCAGTACTTC.

Regarding this clonotype: A much larger clone differs from this one at a single base, so this may be a read error. The chain has TRBV5-6 and TRBJ1-1, with D maybe TRBD1 (5 bases). CDR1 and CDR2 from the germline V gene are SGHDT and YYEEEE. The CDR3 is made up of 16 amino acids. This chain's CDR3 is CVSSLTGVGMNTEAFF. The CDR3 DNA reads TGTGTCAGCAGCCTTACAGGCGTTGGAATGAACACTGAAGCTTTCTTT.

CDR3 coding DNA: TGTGCCAGTAGCCCCCCCAACGTTGGGGGGACTGAAGTCTTCTTT. Protein sequence: CASSPPNVGGTEVFF. The rearrangement uses TRBV11-2 and TRBJ1-1; maybe TRBD1 (5 bases). The CDR3 is 15 amino acids. V lost 9 bases and J 14 bases, leaving 31 bases between the germline ends. The V gene's germline CDR1 is SGHAT and CDR2 FQNNGV.

This clonotype came up once. Relative to the germline gene, one junction end is altered; a read error may explain this. The gene calls are TRBV5-1 and TRBJ1-1, with TRBD1 matching over 10 bases. The CDR3 covers 16 residues. CDR1 and CDR2 from the germline V gene are SGHRS and YFSETQ. The CDR3 here is CASSQATGGMNSEAFF. Here the CDR3 DNA reads TGCGCCAGCAGCCAGGCGACAGGGGGCATGAACAGTGAAGCTTTCTTT.

In this sample, this clonotype turned up a few times. A single base separates this from a much larger clone, so it may be a read error. The V gene is TRBV28, the J gene TRBJ2-2; D not certain. The CDR3 is 13 amino acids. Germline CDR1 reads MDHEN; CDR2 reads SYDVKM. Trimming pared 2 bases from V and 9 bases from J, leaving 10 bases between. Here the CDR3 DNA reads TGTGCCAGCAGTTTAATCTTTGCCTGGGAGCTGTTTTTT. Amino acid sequence: CASSLIFAWELFF.

This clonotype has only a few counts. At one boundary the junction diverges from the germline segment, which might be a read error. The V gene is TRBV6-5, the J gene TRBJ1-1; D gene uncertain. This CDR3 spans 13 amino acids. CDR1 and CDR2 (germline): MNHEY, SVGAGI. This CDR3 reads CVSKRHLNTEAFF. The CDR3 bases are TGTGTCAGCAAACGACACTTGAACACTGAAGCTTTCTTT.

Worth noting for this clonotype: An end of the junction does not agree with germline; a read error may underlie this. J is TRBJ2-7 and V is TRBV29-1; no clear D. There are 12 residues in the CDR3. CDR1 is SQVTM, CDR2 ANQGSEA, per germline. CDR3 sequence reads: CRVVAAAYEQYF. The DNA for the CDR3 is TGCCGCGTTGTTGCTGCAGCCTATGAGCAGTACTTC.

The chain combines TRBV5-5 with TRBJ2-5; 10 nucleotides align to TRBD1. The J call is in doubt because the DNA end fits TRBJ2-1 better. The germline gives CDR1 SGHKS, CDR2 YYEKEE (reference sequence). There are 16 residues in the CDR3. The DNA of the CDR3 is TGTGCCAGCAGCCCTCTTTGGGGACAGGGGCAAGAGACCCAGTTCTTC. It yields the protein CASSPLWGQGQETQFF.

As concerns this clonotype: Since no conserved phenylalanine or tryptophan closes the CDR3, a read error is the likely cause. V usage is TRBV13 and J usage is TRBJ2-1, with a weak D call TRBD1 (6 bases). The CDR3 is 15 amino acids. Germline values: CDR1 PRHDT, CDR2 FYEKMQ (reference sequence). CDR3 nucleotide sequence: TGTGAGAGCAGTTACAGGGTGCTCAAGCTCAATGAGCAGTTCATC. Amino acids: CESSYRVLKLNEQFI.

For the CDR3, the DNA is TGTGCCAGGAGCTCCGGCACAGGGTATTCTGGTGGGGCCAACGTCCTGACTTTC. Its protein product is CARSSGTGYSGGANVLTF. The chain links TRBV6-6 to TRBJ2-6, with D maybe TRBD1 (6 bases). The CDR3 has 18 amino acids. V lost 9 bases, J lost 3 bases, and 24 bases lay in between. CDR1 is MNHNY, CDR2 SVGAGI, per germline (reference sequence).

V and J are TRBV12-3 or TRBV12-4 and TRBJ1-3; D is unclear. Trimming removed 11 bases at V and 4 bases at J, with 12 bases between. The CDR3 is made up of 12 amino acids. CDR3 coding DNA: TGTGCCTGGACGTCCGCGGGAAACACCATATATTTT. Translated, it gives CAWTSAGNTIYF.

This chain connects TRBV29-1 to TRBJ2-5, with D possibly matching TRBD1 (5 bases). The CDR3 covers 16 residues. The ends were cut back, 8 bases at V and 2 bases at J, with 24 bases in the middle. CDR1 and CDR2 (germline): SQVTM, ANQGSEA. CDR3: CSSKPYLQTGQETQYF. The CDR3, as DNA: TGCAGCTCCAAACCCTACCTCCAAACAGGTCAAGAGACCCAGTACTTC.

As to this clonotype: The CDR3 does not end in the conserved phenylalanine or tryptophan, so this is likely a read error. In DNA, the CDR3 is TGCGCCAGCAGCCCCTCACAGGGGTCTAGGGCCAACGTCCTGACTTCC. Translated, it gives CASSPSQGSRANVLTS. The chain carries TRBV4-3 and TRBJ2-6, with TRBD1 matching over 7 bases. The CDR3 is 16 amino acids. Germline CDR1 reads LGHNA; CDR2 reads YSLEER. V lost 4 bases and J lost 5; bases outside the gene matches: 8.

A word on this clonotype: The CDR3 end shows no conserved phenylalanine or tryptophan, and so a read error is likely. The V gene is TRBV11-3, the J gene TRBJ1-1; 7 bases are shared with TRBD1. V was pared by 2 bases and J by 1 base, with 7 bases of the junction left unmatched. Germline CDR1 and CDR2: SGHNT and YENEEA. This CDR3 has 16 amino acids. The CDR3 DNA reads TGTGCCAGCAGCTTACGGGACAGAACCCCGAACACTGAAGCTTTCATT. It yields the protein CASSLRDRTPNTEAFI.

About this clonotype: Given the absence of the conserved phenylalanine or tryptophan at the CDR3 end, a read error is likely. The V call is TRBV29-1, the J call TRBJ2-7; D not resolved. The CDR3 is 11 amino acids. Germline CDR1 SQVTM, CDR2 ANQGSEA. The V end was cut by 3 bases, the J end by 6 bases, with 9 bases between. CDR3 sequence (DNA): TGCAGCGTTGAGTCGCTGCGCGAGCAGTACTCC. Translating it yields CSVESLREQYS.

This clonotype was counted once. As the CDR3 is not closed by the conserved phenylalanine or tryptophan, this likely results from a read error. V and J are TRBV29-1 and TRBJ2-1; 13 bases fit TRBD2. This CDR3 region has 15 residues. CDR1 and CDR2 from the germline V gene are SQVTM and ANQGSEA. CDR3 sequence: CSVLGLAGANNEQFL. The CDR3 region has the DNA TGCAGTGTATTAGGACTAGCGGGAGCGAACAATGAGCAGTTCCTA.

Concerning this clonotype itself: Since the CDR3 does not end with the conserved phenylalanine or tryptophan, this likely comes from a read error. The rearrangement uses TRBV6-5 and TRBJ1-5, with 7 bases matching TRBD2. Matching the DNA end better, TRBJ2-3 makes the J call doubtful. Germline CDR1 reads MNHEY; CDR2 reads SVGAGI. This CDR3 contains 14 residues. The CDR3 coding sequence is TGTGCACCGCCGGAGGCCCATTTGCGGGAGCCCCAGTATTGT. Protein product: CAPPEAHLREPQYC.

V is TRBV6-5 and J is TRBJ1-2; a possible D gene is TRBD1 (5 bases). CDR3 size: 15 residues. The germline CDR1 and CDR2 sequences are MNHEY and SVGAGI. Trimming cost V 5 bases and J 5 bases, with 18 bases left between them. CDR3 sequence (DNA): TGTGCCAGCAGTGCTGCAGGGATGGGTGCTTATGGCTACACCTTC. Translating gives CASSAAGMGAYGYTF.

A remark on this clonotype: Relative to the germline gene, one junction end is altered; a read error may explain this. The CDR3 DNA is TGCACCAGCTGCCCGCTTAAGGGGGGCGATGAAAAACTGTTTTTT. This codes for CTSCPLKGGDEKLFF. V and J are TRBV4-1 and TRBJ1-4; D is possibly TRBD1 (6 bases). CDR3 length: 15 residues. CDR1 MGHRA and CDR2 YSYEKL come from the germline V gene.

V is TRBV12-3 or TRBV12-4 and J is TRBJ2-5; 10 nucleotides match TRBD2. This CDR3 contains 20 residues. J was trimmed by 14 bases and V by 6 bases; bases with no gene match: 33. As DNA, the CDR3 is TGTGCCAGCAGAAAAAGCGACCACCCGACTAGCGGGCTTCCTCAGGAGATCCAATACTTC. Translation gives CASRKSDHPTSGLPQEIQYF.

V gene TRBV20-1 combines with J gene TRBJ2-2, with D perhaps TRBD1 (5 bases). Germline CDR1 and CDR2: DFQATT and SNEGSKA (reference sequence). The CDR3 is made up of 16 amino acids. Trimming removed 6 bases from V and 8 bases from J, with 25 bases in between. The CDR3 bases are TGCAGTGCATTGGGGCCTGGGGCAACGGGCACGGGGGAGCTGTTTTTT. It yields the protein CSALGPGATGTGELFF.